This T cell receptor beta chain came from a study of T cells in Graves' hyperthyroidism and ophthalmopathy. Amplification yielded TCR beta CDR3 regions, with RNA transcripts as the source. The HTBI primer set served for first-round RT-PCR of the TCR CDR3. TCRdb reprocessed the multiplex PCR reads with MiXCR, giving one entry per CDR3 protein. The sample lists hundreds of thousands of distinct CDR3 sequences, 20% occurring once. The sample holds many counts of this clonotype. Its antigen remains unknown. Study observations and caveats: Also found in blood were most expanded thyroid clonotypes above 0.001.

Among ophthalmopathy patients, the Clinical Activity Score reached at least 3, the NOSPECS grade reached at least 4, and duration remained under 3 months. The authors obtained PBMCs from 9 to 10 ml of fresh peripheral blood. Germline V gives CDR1 MNHNS, CDR2 SASEGT. The CDR3 extends over 13 amino acids. V shed 6 bases and J shed 6 bases, with 14 bases lying between them. Sequencing was performed on blood. The V gene is TRBV6-1, the J gene TRBJ1-1, with D perhaps TRBD1 (5 bases). This sequence was found in a middle-aged man with Graves' ophthalmopathy. The CDR3 DNA follows: TGTGCCAGCAGACCCACAGGCACGGCTGAAGCTTTCTTT. Its protein is CASRPTGTAEAFF.